This T cell receptor (beta chain) is drawn from a study of cytomegalovirus exposure and HLA in healthy donors. Study-wide background: About four fifths of 398 genotyped donors fell in the Caucasian-associated ancestry cluster.

This PCR relied on a set of 60 Vbeta primers and 13 Jbeta primers. Here immunoSEQ multiplex PCR was the method, and the copy in TCRdb shows in-frame clones only, minus some. The table includes 130,000 or so clones, around 74% detected once. This clone came up once. What it binds is unknown. Study-wide results and caveats: Immune exposure information comprised only CMV serostatus. Sequencing likely generated an artifact that appeared as a cluster of highly shared sequence variants. Associated with cytomegalovirus, according to the listing, were about 160 TCR beta chains.

Sequenced input: PBMCs. The source is a male donor in good health and CMV-seronegative.

The CDR3 region has the DNA TGCGCCAGCAGCCTCCTTTCGGCCTACGAGCAGTACTTC. Encoded protein: CASSLLSAYEQYF. The chain carries TRBV5-1 and TRBJ2-7; unclear D gene. Trimming took 4 bases from V and 2 from J, leaving 10 bases between them. The length of the CDR3 is 13 residues. Germline CDR1 SGHRS, CDR2 YFSETQ.